These T cell receptor beta chains were read from a single sample in a study of shared clonotypes between healthy human individuals. Measured with immunoSEQ multiplex PCR; TCRdb has only the in-frame clones, and not every one. This table holds about 2 million clones, roughly 96% found once. The specimen was naive CD4+ T cells sorted from blood. The receptor set was obtained from a man aged 18 to 29 in good health. Both conserved end residues are part of each CDR3. A D gene is named only where the DNA matches it firmly. Some rows have no size entry. The others give once, few or many, or a class for an expanded clone.

clone_size d_call j_call v_call cdr3_aa cdr3_nt
. . TRBJ1-4 TRBV10-2 CASSEWGAANEKLFF TGCGCCAGCAGTGAGTGGGGGGCGGCTAATGAAAAACTGTTTTTT
. . TRBJ2-7 TRBV4-3 CASSQEQGGAYEQYF TGCGCCAGCAGCCAAGAGCAGGGAGGAGCCTACGAGCAGTACTTC
. TRBD2 TRBJ2-3 TRBV6-6 CASSYRRGGTDTQYF TGTGCCAGCAGTTACCGGCGGGGGGGCACAGATACGCAGTATTTT
. . TRBJ2-7 TRBV6-1 CATRRVQGVRYEQYF TGTGCCACCAGACGGGTCCAGGGTGTGAGGTACGAGCAGTACTTC
. TRBD1 TRBJ2-5 TRBV2 CASRDRQETQYF TGTGCCAGTAGGGACAGACAAGAGACCCAGTACTTC
. . TRBJ2-5 TRBV2 CASRSRASANQETQYF TGTGCCAGCAGATCGAGGGCTAGCGCGAACCAAGAGACCCAGTACTTC
. TRBD2 TRBJ2-5 TRBV29-1 CSVVAGGRETQYF TGCAGCGTGGTTGCGGGGGGCCGCGAGACCCAGTACTTC
. . TRBJ2-7 TRBV11-2 CASSLQEISSYEQYF TGTGCCAGCAGCTTACAAGAAATTAGCTCCTACGAGCAGTACTTC
. TRBD2 TRBJ2-1 TRBV7-9 CASDYYGGLAGEMNEQFF TGTGCCAGCGACTATTATGGGGGACTAGCGGGAGAGATGAATGAGCAGTTCTTC
. . TRBJ1-5 TRBV27 CASSLSAAKGGSNQPQHF TGTGCCAGCAGTTTATCCGCCGCTAAGGGTGGGAGCAATCAGCCCCAGCATTTT
. TRBD2 TRBJ2-3 TRBV6-5 CASSYSGGRGDTQYF TGTGCCAGCAGTTACTCCGGCGGGAGAGGGGATACGCAGTATTTT
. . TRBJ1-1 TRBV2 CASSEDRALNTEAFF TGTGCCAGCAGTGAAGATAGGGCCTTGAACACTGAAGCTTTCTTT
. . TRBJ1-5 TRBV30 CAWSEPGSTQPQHF TGTGCCTGGAGTGAACCAGGGAGTACACAGCCCCAGCATTTT
. . TRBJ1-5 TRBV5-5 CASSSNDRSFPDHRPQHF TGTGCCAGCAGCTCGAACGACAGGTCTTTCCCGGACCATCGGCCCCAGCATTTT
. TRBD1 TRBJ1-1 TRBV19 CASSIHRGLEAFF TGTGCCAGTAGTATTCACAGGGGGCTGGAAGCTTTCTTT
. TRBD2 TRBJ2-7 TRBV6-1 CAIRRGSYEQYF TGTGCCATTCGGCGGGGGTCCTACGAGCAGTACTTC
. . TRBJ2-3 TRBV5-1 CASSSSTGDTQYF TGCGCCAGCAGCTCGTCTACCGGGGATACGCAGTATTTT
. . TRBJ2-1 TRBV27 CASSPQLAGEQFF TGTGCCAGCAGTCCCCAACTAGCTGGTGAGCAGTTCTTC
. TRBD2 TRBJ2-3 TRBV10-1 CATSSGGGTDTQYF TGCGCCACCTCTAGCGGGGGAGGCACAGATACGCAGTATTTT
few . TRBJ1-5 TRBV19 CASSTTGFDQPQHF TGTGCCAGTAGTACAACAGGGTTTGATCAGCCCCAGCATTTT
. . TRBJ2-1 TRBV6-1 CASSEGDRRTYVEQFF TGTGCCAGCAGTGAAGGGGACCGACGCACCTACGTTGAGCAGTTCTTC
. . TRBJ1-4 TRBV6-6 CASGTFSTNEKLFF TGTGCCAGCGGGACCTTCTCAACTAATGAAAAACTGTTTTTT
once . TRBJ1-6 TRBV7-9 CASSPREGTSLAPLHF TGTGCCAGCAGCCCTCGGGAGGGTACGTCGCTTGCACCCCTCCACTTT
once . TRBJ2-7 TRBV5-1 CASTQGQGGQEQYF TGCGCCAGCACCCAAGGCCAGGGCGGGCAGGAGCAGTACTTC
. . TRBJ1-2 TRBV12-1 CARGKRGYTF TGTGCCAGGGGGAAACGCGGCTACACCTTC
. TRBD2 TRBJ2-1 TRBV6-5 CASSEIAGLYNEQFF TGTGCCAGCAGCGAGATAGCGGGGCTCTACAATGAGCAGTTCTTC
. . TRBJ2-1 TRBV7-6 CASSLRESGVYNEQFF TGTGCCAGCAGCTTAAGGGAGTCGGGAGTCTACAATGAGCAGTTCTTC
. TRBD1 TRBJ1-1 TRBV5-1 CASSLPPGGNTEAFF TGCGCCAGCAGCCTACCCCCAGGGGGGAACACTGAAGCTTTCTTT
. TRBD2 TRBJ2-1 TRBV4-1 CASSQLAGGYNEQFF TGCGCCAGCAGCCAGCTAGCGGGAGGTTACAATGAGCAGTTCTTC
. TRBD2 TRBJ2-5 TRBV30 CAWSPSSGGETQYF TGTGCCTGGAGCCCTTCTAGCGGTGGGGAGACCCAGTACTTC
. . TRBJ1-5 TRBV28 CATTGSFSNQPQHF TGTGCCACCACAGGGTCCTTTAGCAATCAGCCCCAGCATTTT
. . TRBJ2-7 TRBV11-2 CASSLDGLGVVEQYF TGTGCCAGCAGCTTAGACGGGTTAGGGGTAGTGGAGCAGTACTTC
once . TRBJ1-5 TRBV29-1 CSVATGDNQPQHF TGCAGCGTTGCAACGGGAGACAATCAGCCCCAGCATTTT
once TRBD1 TRBJ2-7 TRBV6-6 CASSYRDRGAYEQYF TGTGCCAGCAGTTATCGGGACAGGGGAGCATACGAGCAGTACTTC
. . TRBJ2-1 TRBV5-1 CASTLGQGSYNEQFF TGCGCCAGCACCCTGGGACAAGGGTCCTACAATGAGCAGTTCTTC
. TRBD1 TRBJ2-5 TRBV6-6 CASRTTGSSETQYF TGTGCCAGCAGGACGACAGGGTCGTCAGAGACCCAGTACTTC
few . TRBJ1-6 TRBV7-2 CASSLGRGSPLHF TGTGCCAGCAGCTTAGGACGAGGCTCACCCCTCCACTTT
. TRBD1 TRBJ1-2 TRBV7-6 CASSTGQGARYGYTF TGTGCCAGCAGCACAGGACAGGGGGCGCGATATGGCTACACCTTC
. TRBD1 TRBJ2-7 TRBV6-1 CASSAPLDRDEQYF TGTGCCAGCAGCGCCCCGCTTGACAGGGACGAGCAGTACTTC
. TRBD1 TRBJ1-6 TRBV27 CASSRRGKQDRGNSPLHF TGTGCCAGCAGCCGTCGGGGTAAACAGGACAGGGGTAATTCACCCCTCCACTTT
. TRBD1 TRBJ1-6 TRBV6-5 CASSAETGGRSPLHF TGTGCCAGCAGTGCCGAGACAGGGGGCAGATCACCCCTCCACTTT
. TRBD1 TRBJ1-5 TRBV6-1 CASSAQGAGNQPQHF TGTGCCAGCAGTGCACAGGGGGCTGGGAATCAGCCCCAGCATTTT
. . TRBJ1-1 TRBV5-1 CASSPGFMNTEAFF TGCGCCAGCAGCCCAGGCTTCATGAACACTGAAGCTTTCTTT
. . TRBJ2-7 TRBV2 CASRPDGVYEQYF TGTGCCAGCAGGCCCGACGGTGTCTACGAGCAGTACTTC
. TRBD1 TRBJ1-2 TRBV7-2 CASSLAGGYYGYTF TGTGCCAGCAGCTTGGCAGGGGGCTACTATGGCTACACCTTC
. . TRBJ1-6 TRBV27 CASSPGTGRDNSPLHF TGTGCCAGCAGTCCAGGTACAGGGCGGGATAATTCACCCCTCCACTTT
once TRBD1 TRBJ2-7 TRBV5-4 CASSWDRDYEQYF TGTGCCAGCAGCTGGGACAGGGACTACGAGCAGTACTTC
. . TRBJ1-6 TRBV5-1 CASSPVTSAENSPLHF TGCGCCAGCAGCCCCGTTACATCCGCGGAGAATTCACCCCTCCACTTT
. . TRBJ2-5 TRBV19 CASSRGLDQETQYF TGTGCCAGTAGTAGGGGACTGGACCAAGAGACCCAGTACTTC
. TRBD1 TRBJ1-6 TRBV11-2 CASSGQGFNSPLHF TGTGCCAGCAGCGGACAGGGTTTCAATTCACCCCTCCACTTT
. TRBD1 TRBJ1-6 TRBV6-5 CASRLTQGSGSPLHF TGTGCCAGCAGACTGACACAGGGGAGCGGTTCACCCCTCCACTTT
. . TRBJ2-7 TRBV7-9 CASGPGQPSYEQYF TGTGCCAGCGGCCCTGGACAGCCCTCCTACGAGCAGTACTTC
. . TRBJ2-3 TRBV2 CASSEGGLSTDTQYF TGTGCCAGCAGTGAAGGGGGGCTTAGCACAGATACGCAGTATTTT
. . TRBJ2-2 TRBV7-3 CASSLEGVAGELFF TGTGCCAGCAGCTTAGAGGGAGTAGCCGGGGAGCTGTTTTTT
. TRBD1 TRBJ2-1 TRBV29-1 CSGSRGQNEQFF TGCAGCGGTAGCAGGGGGCAGAATGAGCAGTTCTTC
. . TRBJ1-5 TRBV6-1 CASMMGGLSNQPQHF TGTGCCAGCATGATGGGCGGACTGAGCAATCAGCCCCAGCATTTT
. . TRBJ2-7 TRBV5-1 CASSLDGHEQYF TGCGCCAGCAGCTTGGACGGTCACGAGCAGTACTTC
. TRBD2 TRBJ2-1 TRBV7-3 CASSTLAGSSYNEQFF TGTGCCAGCAGCACTCTAGCGGGGAGCTCCTACAATGAGCAGTTCTTC
few TRBD1 TRBJ1-1 TRBV5-1 CASSLAGQTMNTEAFF TGCGCCAGCAGCTTGGCGGGACAGACCATGAACACTGAAGCTTTCTTT